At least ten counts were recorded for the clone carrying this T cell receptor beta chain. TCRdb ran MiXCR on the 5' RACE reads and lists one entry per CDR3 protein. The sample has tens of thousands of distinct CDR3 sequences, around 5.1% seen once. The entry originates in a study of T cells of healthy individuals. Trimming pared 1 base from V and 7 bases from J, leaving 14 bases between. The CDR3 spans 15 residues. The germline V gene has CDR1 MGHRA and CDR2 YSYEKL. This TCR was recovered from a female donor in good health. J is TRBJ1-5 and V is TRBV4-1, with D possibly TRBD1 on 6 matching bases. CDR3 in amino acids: CASSQGAGAEQPQHF. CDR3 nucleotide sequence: TGCGCCAGCAGCCAAGGCGCGGGGGCTGAACAGCCCCAGCATTTT.